The sequence of this TCR beta chain was determined in a study of neoadjuvant anti-PD-1 for oral cavity cancer. On the study more broadly: Most patients had three to four biweekly doses of 3 mg/kg nivolumab before resection.

Sequencing was performed with immunoSEQ multiplex PCR; in TCRdb, only in-frame clones are kept and a portion is missing. The sample yields roughly 14,000 clones, about 73% seen once. V dropped 6 bases and J dropped 3; count of bases not matched to a gene: 2. The CDR3 contains 13 residues. Germline V gives CDR1 WSHSY, CDR2 SAAADI. The time point is: after neoadjuvant nivolumab, at surgical resection. The material sequenced was PBMCs, taken after nivolumab (anti-PD-1) treatment. The gene calls are TRBV10-2 and TRBJ1-5, with 7 bases identical to TRBD1. The TCR originated in a person aged 40 to 85 with oral cavity squamous cell carcinoma. The CDR3, as DNA: TGCGCCAGCAGAGGACAGGCCAATCAGCCCCAGCATTTT. Protein sequence: CASRGQANQPQHF.